Below, 5 T cell receptor beta chains from the same sample are listed, as sequenced in a study of shared clonotypes between healthy human individuals. Naive CD8 cells lacked CD45RO and underwent positive selection for CCR7, leaving out terminally differentiated effector memory CD45RA+ cells. Assay: immunoSEQ multiplex PCR; the TCRdb copy retains only in-frame clones and omits some. The sample yields 2 million to 2.5 million clones, around 93% seen once. Sequenced sample: naive CD8+ T cells from PBMCs. All receptors come from a man between 18 and 29 years old in good health. Some clones in this sample may be carry-over from other donors' samples.

The chain uses TRBV28 and TRBJ2-7, with no clear D. This CDR3 spans 14 amino acids. The germline CDR1 and CDR2 sequences are MDHEN and SYDVKM. Trimming left V 3 bases short and J 6 bases short, with 15 bases between. The CDR3 bases are TGTGCCAGCAGTTTGTCAGCTAGTTGGGGCGAGCAGTACTTC. It yields the protein CASSLSASWGEQYF.

The chain links TRBV27 to TRBJ2-3; D uncertain. The V and J ends lost 3 bases and 1 base respectively, with 11 bases between them. CDR3 size: 15 residues. CDR1 and CDR2 from the germline V gene are MNHEY and SMNVEV (reference sequence). CDR3 DNA: TGTGCCAGCAGTTTGGAGAGAAGGGGCACAGATACGCAGTATTTT. It encodes CASSLERRGTDTQYF.

This rearrangement joins TRBV19 to TRBJ2-2; 9 bases map to TRBD1. Germline CDR1 LNHDA, CDR2 SQIVND (reference sequence). Unmatched junction bases numbered 15, after V lost 7 bases and J lost 6 bases. CDR3 length: 17 residues. Here the CDR3 reads CASINPSYRGPAGELFF. In DNA form, the CDR3 reads TGTGCCAGTATCAACCCCTCCTACAGGGGGCCCGCCGGGGAGCTGTTTTTT.

In the case of this clone: This sample also contains other DNA sequences that code for the same CDR3. The chain couples TRBV27 to TRBJ2-2; no clear D gene. The CDR3 contains 13 residues. Looked up from germline, CDR1 is MNHEY and CDR2 is SMNVEV (reference sequence). The V and J ends lost 4 bases and 2 bases respectively, with 5 bases between them. The CDR3 bases are TGTGCCAGCAGTTGGGGTAACACCGGGGAGCTGTTTTTT. It is translated as CASSWGNTGELFF.

This sequence joins TRBV14 and TRBJ2-7, with D possibly TRBD1 on 5 matching bases. The CDR3 totals 14 residues. The germline gives CDR1 SGHDN, CDR2 FVKESK. V lost 2 bases and J 3 bases, leaving 11 bases between the germline ends. The CDR3 DNA follows: TGTGCCAGCAGCCAAAGGGGCGGATTCTACGAGCAGTACTTC. It is translated as CASSQRGGFYEQYF.